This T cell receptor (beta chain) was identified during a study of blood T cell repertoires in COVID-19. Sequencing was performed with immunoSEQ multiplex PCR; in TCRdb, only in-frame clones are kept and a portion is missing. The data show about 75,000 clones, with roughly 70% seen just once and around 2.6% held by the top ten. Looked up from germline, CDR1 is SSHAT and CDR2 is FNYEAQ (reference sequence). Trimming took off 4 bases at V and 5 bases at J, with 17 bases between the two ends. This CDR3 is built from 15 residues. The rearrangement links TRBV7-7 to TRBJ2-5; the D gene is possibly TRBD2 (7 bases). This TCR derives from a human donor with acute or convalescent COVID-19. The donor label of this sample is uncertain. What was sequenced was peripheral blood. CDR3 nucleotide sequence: TGTGCCAGCAGCTCCCTCGGGGGGCGGTTTGAGACCCAGTACTTC. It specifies CASSSLGGRFETQYF.